These 3 T cell receptor beta chains came from one sample sequenced in a study of PD-1 blockade in classical Hodgkin lymphoma. After autologous stem cell transplantation all patients relapsed, and prior brentuximab vedotin exposure differed between cohorts. The method was immunoSEQ multiplex PCR; TCRdb's version includes in-frame clones alone and lacks a portion of them. This table holds about 30,000 clones, under 85% found once. The source was peripheral blood mononuclear cells (PBMCs), collected before the second cycle of nivolumab. The receptors come from a human donor with classical Hodgkin lymphoma.

The chain employs TRBV4-2 and TRBJ1-6, with D possibly TRBD1 on 6 matching bases. V was pared by 0 bases and J by 10 bases, with 16 bases between. This CDR3 has 16 residues. Germline lookup yields CDR1 LGHNA and CDR2 YNFKEQ. This chain's CDR3 is CASSQDTGRGGSPLHF. CDR3 coding DNA: TGTGCCAGCAGCCAAGATACGGGCAGGGGAGGCTCACCCCTCCACTTT.

The chain uses TRBV7-2 and TRBJ2-5; the match to TRBD1 covers 10 bases. There are 15 residues in the CDR3. V lost 1 base to trimming and J lost 5 bases; unmatched junction nucleotides: 4. Germline V gene lookup returns CDR1 SGHTA and CDR2 FQGNSA. The CDR3 DNA follows: TGTGCCAGCAGCTTAGTAGGGACAGGGGTCGAGACCCAGTACTTC. Its protein product is CASSLVGTGVETQYF.

The chain couples TRBV7-2 to TRBJ1-6; D is unresolved. CDR1 SGHTA and CDR2 FQGNSA come from the germline V gene. V shed 5 bases and J shed 4 bases, with 18 bases lying between them. This CDR3 comprises 17 residues. CDR3 sequence reads: CASSPGGPVTYNSPLHF. CDR3 sequence (DNA): TGTGCCAGCAGCCCAGGAGGTCCAGTGACTTATAATTCACCCCTCCACTTT. The complete variable domain, with remaining parts taken from reference TRBV7-2 and TRBJ1-6, reads GAGVSQSPSNKVTEKGKDVELRCDPISGHTALYWYRQSLGQGLEFLIYFQGNSAPDKSGLPSDRFSAERTGGSVSTLTIQRTQQEDSAVYLCASSPGGPVTYNSPLHFGNGTRLTVT.